This section outlines one TCR beta chain sequence together with its context. The sample originates from a study of shared clonotypes between healthy human individuals. Trimming removed 5 bases at V and 0 bases at J, with 23 bases between. Germline V gives CDR1 SEHNR, CDR2 FQNEAQ (reference sequence). The CDR3 spans 19 residues. The test was conducted at deep level. Data came from immunoSEQ multiplex PCR; TCRdb stores just in-frame clones and leaves some out. Of some 320,000 clones listed, roughly 84% are singletons. This receptor was obtained from a young man in good health. V is TRBV7-9 and J is TRBJ2-1; D is unresolved. The sample was memory CD8+ T cells sorted from blood. Documented subset: CD45RO+ cells pooled with CCR7-negative TemRA cells. CDR3 in DNA: TGTGCCAGCAGCCCCCGATGGGGTTTAGGCGATAGCTCCTACAATGAGCAGTTCTTC. Translating it yields CASSPRWGLGDSSYNEQFF.